This T cell receptor (beta chain) is drawn from a study of human T cells and chemical hapten exposure listed by TCRdb under 2021. Regarding the study in general: For sensitization, 2% DPC in acetone was applied to a 2 cm by 2 cm area of upper inner arm skin. Blood samples were taken from patients before sensitization (week 0) and at 2, 6 and about 24 weeks after DPC sensitization. This study followed changes in the peripheral blood TCR repertoire in vivo during primary and secondary sensitization of alopecia patients to the hapten diphenylcyclopropenone (DPC). About 30 alopecia patients provided blood for TCR sequencing at one to four time points (pre-sensitization, 2, 6 and 24 weeks). Patch tests used Finn chambers with 0.01% DPC on the upper back, scored after 6 days by International Contact Dermatitis Research Group standards. The mostly female patient cohort included alopecia areata with under or over 50% scalp involvement, alopecia totalis and alopecia universalis. Weekly therapeutic DPC doses were additionally applied to the scalp of patients throughout the approximately 23-week study period. Libraries were pooled for sequencing, and variation in per-sample TCR yields was attributed mainly to small differences in library volumes within the pool.

Of note for this clonotype: Which antigen it targets is not known. Base qualities are not recorded, but no much larger clone differs from it by a single base.

Points the paper makes about the study in general: A positive correlation was found between the number of PT1 expanded TCRs and patch test score, with significance reached at thresholds 8, 16 and 32 but not 4. Expanded TCRs formed significantly more large CDR3 similarity clusters than pre-sensitization or healthy control sets, consistent with antigen-driven responses. DPC sensitization did not change how many TCRs were above 1 in 1000 frequency, and no evidence was found of alterations in global repertoire structure. All patients had alopecia, a presumed autoimmune disease, so their immune response might differ from that of healthy individuals. After repeated subsampling, changes were observed in the strength of the expansion versus patch-test correlation and in the threshold at which the correlation became significant.

According to the study, the label for this sample's time point signals: pre-sensitization, week 0. Interpreted using the paper, the treatment or condition label stands for: therapeutic diphenylcyclopropenone sensitization with weekly scalp DPC. At each patch-test visit, blood was drawn before the patch test was applied. Patients were considered eligible if aged 18 to 70, diagnosed with alopecia and deemed suitable for DPC therapy, and patients were excluded if pregnant. Total RNA was extracted from unfractionated whole blood collected in Tempus Blood RNA tubes. The protocol used for the library was RACE. Instrument used: NextSeq 500. During library preparation, unique molecular identifiers were attached to individual cDNA molecules so that TCRs could be counted quantitatively and reproducibly. From each blood RNA sample, both TCR alpha and TCR beta chains were sequenced. As for how the authors treated the data: Samples had a median of roughly 87,000 TCRs, with a range from roughly 23,224 to 700,000. The Decombinator software suite was used to annotate V, J and CDR3 in the TCR reads. Every sample was subsampled to the same number of TCRs (28,000) for the PS versus PT1 abundance plots. TCRs were defined as expanded if absent before sensitization and observed at least eight times at the 2-week time point. TCRdb trimmed the raw reads at Q25, called clones with MiXCR and kept productive beta chains. For every CDR3 protein sequence, its rows merge into one entry that carries the most common genes and DNA. V and J calls and clone size were set by TCRdb, not the authors. Counted in this sample were about 74,000 distinct CDR3 sequences; around 13% of them appeared once. The ten largest clones take up 3.5% to 6% of the sample.

V sheds 2 bases and J sheds 6 bases, leaving 13 bases between their ends. The germline V gene (reference sequence) provides CDR1 DFQATT and CDR2 SNEGSKA. The CDR3 runs 14 amino acids, cysteine and phenylalanine included. Only the CDR3 region is kept as DNA, spanning 42 bases read in frame from base 1. The specimen was whole blood, collected in connection with sensitization to the hapten diphenylcyclopropenone (DPC). The rearrangement joined TRBV20-1 to TRBJ1-4, with the D gene uncertain. The TCR comes from a woman aged 50 to 65 with alopecia areata. Some clones in this sample may be carry-over from other donors' samples. The DNA sequence follows: TGCAGTGCTAGATCGGGGAGCGGGGATGAAAAACTGTTTTTT. Translated, it reads CSARSGSGDEKLFF.